This TCR beta chain derives from a study of T cells in Graves' hyperthyroidism and ophthalmopathy. Study results and limitations: Ophthalmopathy prediction by the model preceded onset by a median about 6 months.

The V and J ends lost 2 bases and 3 bases respectively, with 12 bases between them. The V gene's germline CDR1 is GTSNPN and CDR2 SVGIG (reference sequence). The CDR3 runs 14 residues. What was amplified from RNA transcripts were TCR beta CDR3 regions. HTBI primers were used for first-round RT-PCR of the TCR CDR3. Each CDR3 protein is one row after TCRdb ran MiXCR on the multiplex PCR reads. The sample carries around 480,000 distinct CDR3 sequences, around an eighth recorded once. This clonotype was detected ten times or more. Antigen specificity is unknown. Absence of ophthalmopathy progression within 18 months defined stable Graves' hyperthyroidism.

The source is a woman under 30 with Graves' hyperthyroidism. V is TRBV30 and J is TRBJ2-3; D is possibly TRBD1 (5 bases). The sequenced sample consisted of blood. The CDR3 region has the DNA TGTGCCTGGAGTTCAACACGACAGACAGATACGCAGTATTTT. Encoded protein: CAWSSTRQTDTQYF.